These 20 T cell receptor beta chains were sequenced from one sample in a study of T cell responses to AZD1222 COVID-19 vaccine. The method was immunoSEQ multiplex PCR; TCRdb's version includes in-frame clones alone and lacks a portion of them. The repertoire includes around 44,000 clones, 86% of them detected once, and 6% to 7% sits in the top ten. Here the sequenced sample was peripheral blood, taken 28 days after the second AZD1222 dose. The receptors were gathered from an adult who received the AZD1222 COVID-19 vaccine.

V gene TRBV18 combines with J gene TRBJ2-5; 7 bases are shared with TRBD2. This CDR3 contains 15 residues. Germline V gives CDR1 KGHSH, CDR2 LQKENI. Trimming took 3 bases from V and 4 from J; bases not matched to a gene: 8. The CDR3 coding sequence is TGTGCCAGCTCACCTATTGGAAGACTAGCAGAGACCCAGTACTTC. Translation: CASSPIGRLAETQYF.

The chain couples TRBV4-1 to TRBJ1-1; D call uncertain. Germline CDR1 MGHRA, CDR2 YSYEKL. V lost 0 bases and J 3 bases, leaving 17 bases between the germline ends. This CDR3 spans 17 amino acids. CDR3 region: CASSQERLVGRDTEAFF. The CDR3, as DNA: TGCGCCAGCAGCCAAGAGAGGCTGGTAGGTAGGGACACTGAAGCTTTCTTT.

By share, this clone counts as medium-sized. V gene TRBV7-9 combines with J gene TRBJ2-7, with D maybe TRBD2 (5 bases). The V gene lost 10 bases and the J gene lost 0 bases, with 13 bases spanning the gap. The CDR3 covers 13 residues. Germline V gene sequence: CDR1 SEHNR, CDR2 FQNEAQ (reference sequence). The CDR3 DNA is TGTGCCATTCCGCAAGGGAGCTCCTACGAGCAGTACTTC. This codes for CAIPQGSSYEQYF.

This chain connects TRBV2 to TRBJ2-1, with 9 bases identical to TRBD2. The CDR3 covers 15 residues. V shed 4 bases, J shed 7 bases, and the junction held 8 bases outside the gene matches. Germline CDR1 and CDR2: SNHLY and FYNNEI. CDR3 region: CASSVRLAGFNEQFF. The CDR3 nucleotides read TGTGCCAGCAGTGTTCGCCTAGCGGGATTTAATGAGCAGTTCTTC.

The chain employs TRBV11-2 and TRBJ2-5, with TRBD1 as a possible D gene (7 bases). The CDR3 length is 16 residues. Germline values: CDR1 SGHAT, CDR2 FQNNGV. Trimming pared 5 bases from V and 5 bases from J, leaving 21 bases between. The CDR3 here is CASSPQRARGAETQYF. In DNA form, the CDR3 reads TGTGCCAGCAGCCCCCAGCGCGCCAGGGGGGCGGAGACCCAGTACTTC.

The chain links TRBV2 to TRBJ2-3; tentatively, D is TRBD1 or TRBD2 (5 bases each). Germline values: CDR1 SNHLY, CDR2 FYNNEI. V was clipped by 6 bases and J by 5 bases, with 18 bases between them. CDR3 length: 15 residues. DNA for the CDR3: TGTGCCAGCAGCTTCACTAGGGGATCGGGAGATACGCAGTATTTT. Amino acids: CASSFTRGSGDTQYF.

This rearrangement joins TRBV7-9 to TRBJ2-1, with D maybe TRBD2 (6 bases). With 4 bases removed from V and 4 bases from J, the gap between germline ends came to 11 bases. In germline, CDR1 is SEHNR, CDR2 FQNEAQ (reference sequence). This CDR3 region has 14 residues. CDR3 DNA sequence: TGTGCCAGCAGCTCAGCCCTAGCGTACAATGAGCAGTTCTTC. Encoded protein: CASSSALAYNEQFF.

This chain joins TRBV18 and TRBJ2-7; D is uncertain. This CDR3 is built from 14 residues. Between the trimmed V and J ends, which lost 3 bases and 2 bases, there was a span of 11 bases. Germline CDR1 reads KGHSH; CDR2 reads LQKENI. The CDR3 sequence: CASSPPYLAYEQYF. Written as DNA, the CDR3 is TGTGCCAGCTCACCTCCCTACCTTGCCTACGAGCAGTACTTC. The variable domain in full, with the rest retrieved from reference TRBV18 and TRBJ2-7, is NAGVMQNPRHLVRRRGQEARLRCSPMKGHSHVYWYRQLPEEGLKFMVYLQKENIIDESGMPKERFSAEFPKEGPSILRIQQVVRGDSAAYFCASSPPYLAYEQYFGPGTRLTVT.

This clone has only one observation. CDR3 protein: CASSLAPGYEQYF. The DNA for the CDR3 is TGTGCCAGCAGCCTTGCCCCGGGGTACGAGCAGTACTTC. This chain connects TRBV12-3 or TRBV12-4 to TRBJ2-7; maybe TRBD2 (5 bases). The CDR3 covers 13 residues. V shed 6 bases and J shed 4 bases, with 13 bases lying between them.

The chain uses TRBV5-4 and TRBJ1-4; 9 bases fit TRBD1. V gave up 4 bases and J gave up 1 base; unmatched junction bases: 8. CDR3 length equals 17 residues. CDR1 is SGHNT, CDR2 YYREEE, per germline (reference sequence). The CDR3 coding sequence is TGTGCCAGCAGCCCAAGACCGGGACAGGGAACTAATGAAAAACTGTTTTTT. Translated, it gives CASSPRPGQGTNEKLFF.

This clone has a handful of counts. The gene calls are TRBV25-1 and TRBJ2-1, with D possibly matching TRBD2 (6 bases). Trimming pared 11 bases from V and 5 bases from J, leaving 19 bases between. The CDR3 runs to 14 residues. CDR1 and CDR2 from the germline V gene are MGHDK and SYGVNS. The CDR3 DNA reads as TGTGCCGCCTCAGCCGGGAGTGGTGACAATGAGCAGTTCTTC. Its protein is CAASAGSGDNEQFF.

The chain combines TRBV7-2 with TRBJ2-7, with D possibly being TRBD2 (6 bases). Looked up from germline, CDR1 is SGHTA and CDR2 is FQGNSA. V gave up 3 bases and J gave up 0 bases, with 9 bases separating them. The CDR3 sequence is 14 residues long. CDR3 loop: CASSLGGGSYEQYF. The DNA for the CDR3 is TGTGCCAGCAGCTTGGGGGGAGGCTCCTACGAGCAGTACTTC.

V and J are TRBV27 and TRBJ2-2, with D possibly matching TRBD2 (5 bases). CDR3 length equals 16 residues. Trimming removed 3 bases from V and 0 bases from J, with 11 bases in between. Germline V gene lookup returns CDR1 MNHEY and CDR2 SMNVEV (reference sequence). In DNA form, the CDR3 reads TGTGCCAGCAGTTTCTTAAGCGGAGCGAACACCGGGGAGCTGTTTTTT. Protein product: CASSFLSGANTGELFF.

V and J are TRBV11-3 and TRBJ2-5; D is ambiguous. V was cut by 9 bases and J by 2 bases, with 10 bases left in between. The CDR3 extends over 12 amino acids. CDR1 and CDR2 from the germline V gene are SGHNT and YENEEA. This chain's CDR3 is CASLPLQETQYF. CDR3 DNA: TGTGCCAGTCTCCCTTTACAAGAGACCCAGTACTTC.

The V and J genes are TRBV19 and TRBJ1-5; unclear D gene. The CDR3 has 16 amino acids. Between the trimmed V and J ends, which lost 3 bases and 0 bases, there was a span of 12 bases. In germline, CDR1 is LNHDA, CDR2 SQIVND (reference sequence). The CDR3 DNA reads as TGTGCCAGTAGTATGATGGGTGCGGGTAGCAATCAGCCCCAGCATTTT. Translation: CASSMMGAGSNQPQHF.

The chain links TRBV27 to TRBJ2-3; 8 bases align to TRBD1. Germline V gives CDR1 MNHEY, CDR2 SMNVEV (reference sequence). This CDR3 has 14 amino acids. Losses at the gene ends were 6 bases for V and 0 bases for J; bases not matched to a gene: 2. The CDR3 DNA follows: TGTGCCAGCAGATGGACAGGGAGCACAGATACGCAGTATTTT. This codes for CASRWTGSTDTQYF.

The chain links TRBV6-4 to TRBJ1-2; the D gene is possibly TRBD1 (6 bases). Per the germline V gene, CDR1 is MRHNA and CDR2 is SNTAGT. The CDR3 runs 17 residues. Trimming pared 0 bases from V and 8 bases from J, leaving 22 bases between. CDR3 DNA sequence: TGTGCCAGCAGTGACTCCTACGCGGGGACACGGGTGAGGGGCTACACCTTC. As protein: CASSDSYAGTRVRGYTF.

The chain employs TRBV27 and TRBJ2-7; 8 nucleotides match TRBD1. The J segment lost 3 bases and the V segment lost 4 bases, leaving 5 bases of the junction unmatched. The CDR3 covers 14 residues. The germline CDR1 and CDR2 sequences are MNHEY and SMNVEV (reference sequence). The CDR3 here is CASSWFGTGYEQYF. The CDR3 DNA sequence: TGTGCCAGCAGTTGGTTTGGGACAGGCTACGAGCAGTACTTC.

V and J are TRBV11-3 and TRBJ2-5; the match to TRBD1 covers 10 bases. Germline values: CDR1 SGHNT, CDR2 YENEEA. J was trimmed by 5 bases and V by 2 bases; bases with no gene match: 5. The CDR3 consists of 15 residues. The CDR3 reads CASSLRGTGEETQYF. DNA of the CDR3: TGTGCCAGCAGCTTACGGGGGACAGGGGAGGAGACCCAGTACTTC.

The table lists this clone with a count of one. The chain employs TRBV30 and TRBJ1-2; 9 bases are shared with TRBD1. V shed 2 bases and J 4 bases; nucleotides not matched to a gene: 2. Germline V gene lookup returns CDR1 GTSNPN and CDR2 SVGIG (reference sequence). The CDR3 extends over 13 amino acids. CDR3 sequence: CAWSRQGGYGYTF. The DNA of the CDR3 is TGTGCCTGGAGTCGACAGGGGGGCTATGGCTACACCTTC.